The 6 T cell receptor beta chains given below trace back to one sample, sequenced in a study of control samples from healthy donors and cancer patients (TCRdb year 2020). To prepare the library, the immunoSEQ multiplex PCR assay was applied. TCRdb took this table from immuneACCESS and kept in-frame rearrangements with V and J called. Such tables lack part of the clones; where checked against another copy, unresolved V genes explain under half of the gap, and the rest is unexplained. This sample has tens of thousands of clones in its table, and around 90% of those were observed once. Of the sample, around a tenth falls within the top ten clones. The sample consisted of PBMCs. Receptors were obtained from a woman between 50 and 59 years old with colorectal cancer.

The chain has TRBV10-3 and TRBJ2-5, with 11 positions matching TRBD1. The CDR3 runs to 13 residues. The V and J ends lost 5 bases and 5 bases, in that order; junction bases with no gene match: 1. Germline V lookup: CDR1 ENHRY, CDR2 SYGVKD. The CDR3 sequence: CAISRTGGETQYF. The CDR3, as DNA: TGTGCCATCAGTAGGACAGGGGGCGAGACCCAGTACTTC.

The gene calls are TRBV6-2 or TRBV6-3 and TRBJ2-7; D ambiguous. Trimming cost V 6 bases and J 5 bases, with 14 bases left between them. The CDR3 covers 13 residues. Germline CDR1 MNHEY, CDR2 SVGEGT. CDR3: CASSQLGDHEQYV. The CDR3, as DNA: TGTGCCAGCAGCCAGTTAGGAGACCACGAGCAGTACGTC.

The CDR3 DNA reads as TGTGCCAGTAGCGGACAGGGGGATGATGGCTACACCTTC. The encoded protein is CASSGQGDDGYTF. This chain links TRBV19 with TRBJ1-2; TRBD1 agrees at 10 bases. V lost 6 bases and J lost 6; bases outside the gene matches: 4. Germline-derived CDR1 and CDR2 are LNHDA and SQIVND (reference sequence). This CDR3 comprises 13 residues.

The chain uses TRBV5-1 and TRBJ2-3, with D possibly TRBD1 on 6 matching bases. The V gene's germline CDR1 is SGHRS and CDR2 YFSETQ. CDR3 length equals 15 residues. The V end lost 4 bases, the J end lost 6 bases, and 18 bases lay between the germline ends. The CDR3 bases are TGCGCCAGCAGCCCCCGGGACACCCCTCGTGATACGCAGTATTTT. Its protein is CASSPRDTPRDTQYF.

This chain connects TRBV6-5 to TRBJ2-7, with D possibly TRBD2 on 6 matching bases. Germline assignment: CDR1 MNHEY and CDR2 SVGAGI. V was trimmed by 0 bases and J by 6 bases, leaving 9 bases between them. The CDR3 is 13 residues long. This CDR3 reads CASSYSRDSEQYV. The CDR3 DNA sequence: TGTGCCAGCAGTTACTCACGGGACTCCGAGCAGTACGTC.

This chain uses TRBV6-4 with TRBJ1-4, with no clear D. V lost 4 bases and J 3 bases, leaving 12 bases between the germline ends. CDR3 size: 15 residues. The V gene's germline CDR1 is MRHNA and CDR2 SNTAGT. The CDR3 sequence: CASSVALGSNEKLFF. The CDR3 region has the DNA TGTGCCAGCAGTGTAGCCCTCGGCTCTAATGAAAAACTGTTTTTT.